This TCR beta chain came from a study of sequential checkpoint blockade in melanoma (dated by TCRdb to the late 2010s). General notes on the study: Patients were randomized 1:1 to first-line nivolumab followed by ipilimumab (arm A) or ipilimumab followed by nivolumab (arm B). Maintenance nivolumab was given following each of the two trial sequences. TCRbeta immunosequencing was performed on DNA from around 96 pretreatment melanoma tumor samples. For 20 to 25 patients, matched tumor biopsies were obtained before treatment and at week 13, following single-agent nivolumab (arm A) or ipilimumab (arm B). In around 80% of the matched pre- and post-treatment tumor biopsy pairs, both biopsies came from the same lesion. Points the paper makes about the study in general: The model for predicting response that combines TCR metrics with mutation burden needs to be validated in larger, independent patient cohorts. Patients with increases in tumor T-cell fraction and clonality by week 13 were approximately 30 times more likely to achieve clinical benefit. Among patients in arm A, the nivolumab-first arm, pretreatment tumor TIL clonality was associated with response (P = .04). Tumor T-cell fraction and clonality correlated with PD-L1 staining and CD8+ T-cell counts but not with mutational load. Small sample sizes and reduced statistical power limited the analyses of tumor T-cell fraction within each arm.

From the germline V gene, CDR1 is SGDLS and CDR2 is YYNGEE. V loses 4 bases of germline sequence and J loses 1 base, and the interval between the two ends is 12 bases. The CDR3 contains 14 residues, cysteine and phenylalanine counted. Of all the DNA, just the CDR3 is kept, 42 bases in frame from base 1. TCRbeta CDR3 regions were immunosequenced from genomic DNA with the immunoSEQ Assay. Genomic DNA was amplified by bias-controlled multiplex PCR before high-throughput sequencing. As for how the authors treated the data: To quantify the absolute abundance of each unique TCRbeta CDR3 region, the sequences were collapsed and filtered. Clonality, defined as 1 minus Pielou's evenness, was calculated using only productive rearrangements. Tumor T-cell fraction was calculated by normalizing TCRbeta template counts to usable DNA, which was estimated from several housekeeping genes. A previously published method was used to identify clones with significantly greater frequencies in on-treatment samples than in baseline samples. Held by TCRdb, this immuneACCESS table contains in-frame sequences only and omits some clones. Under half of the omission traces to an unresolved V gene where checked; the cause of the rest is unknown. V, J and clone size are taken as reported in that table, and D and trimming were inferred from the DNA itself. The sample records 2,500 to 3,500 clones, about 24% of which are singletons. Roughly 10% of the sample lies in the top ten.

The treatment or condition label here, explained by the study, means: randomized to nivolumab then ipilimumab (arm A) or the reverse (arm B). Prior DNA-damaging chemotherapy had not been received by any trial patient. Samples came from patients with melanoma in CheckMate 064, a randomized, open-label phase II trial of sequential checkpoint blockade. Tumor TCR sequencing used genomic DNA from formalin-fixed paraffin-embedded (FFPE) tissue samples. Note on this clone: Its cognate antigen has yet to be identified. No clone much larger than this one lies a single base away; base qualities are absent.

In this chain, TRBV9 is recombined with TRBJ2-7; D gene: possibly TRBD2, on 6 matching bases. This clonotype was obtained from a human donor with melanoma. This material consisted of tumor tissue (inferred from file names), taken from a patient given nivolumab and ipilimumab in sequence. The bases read TGTGCCAGCAGCCCGGGACTCCGTTCCTACGAGCAGTACTTC. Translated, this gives CASSPGLRSYEQYF.